Below, one T cell receptor beta chain is given with its context. The data belong to a study of T cell changes during pregnancy in multiple sclerosis. Libraries were prepared by immunoSEQ multiplex PCR; TCRdb keeps only in-frame clonotypes and omits some of them. The sample lists 55,000 to 70,000 clones, about 89% occurring once. The germline V gene encodes CDR1 SGHRS and CDR2 YFSETQ. The ends were cut back, 1 base at V and 2 bases at J, with 11 bases in the middle. This CDR3 is built from 15 residues. Material: peripheral blood, obtained after pregnancy. V and J are TRBV5-1 and TRBJ2-3; perhaps TRBD2 as D (7 bases). The TCR originated in a female donor with multiple sclerosis, enrolled in a pregnancy study. CDR3 loop: CASSLRGGDTDTQYF. CDR3 nucleotide sequence: TGCGCCAGCAGCTTGAGAGGGGGGGACACAGATACGCAGTATTTT.